Each of the 11 T cell receptor beta chains below was sequenced from the same sample in a study of blood T cells in healthy people across ages. With a J-beta primer mix and a sample-barcoded 5' primer, a second PCR ran about 6 to 11 cycles. TCRdb independently ran MiXCR on the 5' RACE reads; one entry per CDR3 protein. The sample yields 800,000 to 950,000 distinct CDR3 sequences, roughly 29% seen once. These same data were also listed under a study on T cells of mothers and their children.

The sample was blood. Every receptor here comes from a woman aged 40 to 50 in good health.

The CDR3 loop is CASSLLNDSPPLHF. In nucleotides, the CDR3 is TGTGCCAGCAGTTTATTAAATGACAGTCCACCCCTCCACTTT. This chain joins TRBV28 and TRBJ1-6; the D gene is possibly TRBD1 (5 bases). The CDR3 has 14 amino acids. V lost 1 base, J lost 11 bases, and 12 bases lay in between. Germline assignment: CDR1 MDHEN and CDR2 SYDVKM.

This clonotype came up a few times. This could be a read error, since a much larger clone is one nucleotide away. This CDR3 is CAVSESNKKETQYF. CDR3 DNA: TGTGCCGTCAGTGAGTCGAATAAGAAAGAGACCCAGTACTTC. The chain uses TRBV10-3 and TRBJ2-5; D gene unclear. CDR1 and CDR2 from the germline V gene are ENHRY and SYGVKD. The CDR3 has 14 residues.

The rearrangement joins TRBV11-3 to TRBJ1-1; no definite D call. This CDR3 is built from 13 residues. V shed 5 bases and J shed 7 bases, with 14 bases lying between them. Germline CDR1 reads SGHNT; CDR2 reads YENEEA. CDR3 in DNA: TGTGCCAGCAGCAACACCGGACTCAATGAAGCTTTCTTT. As protein: CASSNTGLNEAFF.

V gene TRBV3-1 combines with J gene TRBJ1-2, with a possible D match to TRBD1 (6 bases). Trimming removed 4 bases at V and 1 base at J, with 13 bases between. CDR1 is LGHDT and CDR2 is YNNKEL in the germline V gene (reference sequence). The CDR3 totals 15 residues. The CDR3 region is CASSLSWGHNYGYTF. The CDR3 region has the DNA TGTGCCAGCAGCCTGAGCTGGGGACATAACTATGGCTACACCTTC. Full variable domain (rest looked up from reference TRBV3-1 and TRBJ1-2): DTAVSQTPKYLVTQMGNDKSIKCEQNLGHDTMYWYKQDSKKFLKIMFSYNNKELIINETVPNRFSPKSPDKAHLNLHINSLELGDSAVYFCASSLSWGHNYGYTFGSGTRLTVV.

There are many counts of this clonotype. The chain recombines TRBV2 with TRBJ2-7; no clear D. The CDR3 spans 15 residues. CDR1 SNHLY and CDR2 FYNNEI come from the germline V gene. Trimming removed 4 bases from V and 0 bases from J, with 13 bases in between. CDR3 DNA: TGTGCCAGCAGTGTCAGCGAGATGAGCTCCTACGAGCAGTACTTC. Its protein product is CASSVSEMSSYEQYF. The entire variable domain, with the rest obtained from reference TRBV2 and TRBJ2-7, is as follows: EPEVTQTPSHQVTQMGQEVILRCVPISNHLYFYWYRQILGQKVEFLVSFYNNEISEKSEIFDDQFSVERPDGSNFTLKIRSTKLEDSAMYFCASSVSEMSSYEQYFGPGTRLTVT.

The chain links TRBV29-1 to TRBJ2-2; no reliable D call. The CDR3 spans 13 residues. The germline V gene encodes CDR1 SQVTM and CDR2 ANQGSEA. V was shortened by 2 bases and J by 4 bases, with 8 bases between the two germline ends. The CDR3 DNA reads TGCAGCGTTGAAAGTTTTTCCACCGGGGAGCTGTTTTTT. This codes for CSVESFSTGELFF.

This clonotype came up a few times. The chain combines TRBV28 with TRBJ2-7; D possibly corresponds to TRBD2 (6 bases). The CDR3 has 14 residues. Germline CDR1 and CDR2: MDHEN and SYDVKM. V dropped 3 bases and J dropped 4 bases, with 13 bases sitting between them. The chain's CDR3 is CASSLEGPAYEQYF. The CDR3 region has the DNA TGTGCCAGCAGTTTGGAGGGCCCTGCTTACGAGCAGTACTTC.

This clonotype was seen ten or more times. The J gene is TRBJ1-1, the V gene TRBV6-5; maybe TRBD1 (6 bases). Trimming shortened V by 2 bases and J by 0 bases, and 10 bases separated the two germline ends. Germline CDR1 reads MNHEY; CDR2 reads SVGAGI. The CDR3 length is 15 residues. CDR3 sequence: CASSYGGGMNTEAFF. CDR3 coding DNA: TGTGCCAGCAGTTACGGTGGGGGCATGAACACTGAAGCTTTCTTT.

This chain uses TRBV9 with TRBJ1-2, with 9 bases fitting TRBD1. There are 15 residues in the CDR3. CDR1 is SGDLS and CDR2 is YYNGEE in the germline V gene. V gave up 4 bases and J gave up 7 bases; unmatched junction bases: 11. This chain's CDR3 is CASSYDTGGSSGYTF. In DNA, the CDR3 is TGTGCCAGCAGCTACGACACAGGGGGCAGCTCTGGCTACACCTTC.

The chain recombines TRBV5-1 with TRBJ1-2; a weak D match, TRBD1 (5 bases). The CDR3 is 13 residues long. The V gene's germline CDR1 is SGHRS and CDR2 YFSETQ. The ends were cut back, 2 bases at V and 7 bases at J, with 12 bases in the middle. CDR3: CASSFERGGGYTF. DNA of the CDR3: TGCGCCAGCAGCTTTGAGCGGGGCGGTGGCTACACCTTC.

This clonotype was found many times. This chain joins TRBV20-1 and TRBJ2-7; D is unclear. The germline V gene has CDR1 DFQATT and CDR2 SNEGSKA (reference sequence). The CDR3 is made up of 14 amino acids. The V end lost 0 bases, the J end lost 0 bases, and 9 bases lay between the germline ends. The CDR3 reads CSARDYSSSYEQYF. In DNA form, the CDR3 reads TGCAGTGCTAGAGATTACAGCTCCTCCTACGAGCAGTACTTC.